A selection of T cell receptor beta chains follows, all from one sample in a study of radiation and T cells in renal cell carcinoma. Here immunoSEQ multiplex PCR was the method, and the copy in TCRdb shows in-frame clones only, minus some. This sample has some 150,000 clones, with 87% found just once. This sample comprised blood, obtained from a patient whose treatment included radiotherapy and nephrectomy. The receptors derive from a woman in her forties or fifties with renal cell carcinoma. CDR3s include the opening cysteine and the closing phenylalanine or tryptophan. The order of the fields is D gene, V gene, clone size, J gene, CDR3 protein, CDR3 DNA. A D gene is named only where the DNA matches it firmly. Rows give clone size only sometimes, using once, few, many, or a class for an expanded clone.

d_call: -; v_call: TRBV11-2; clone_size: -; j_call: TRBJ1-3; cdr3_aa: CASSSSKANSGNTIYF; cdr3_nt: TGTGCCAGCAGCTCATCGAAGGCCAACTCTGGAAACACCATATATTTT
d_call: -; v_call: TRBV14; clone_size: -; j_call: TRBJ2-6; cdr3_aa: CASSQDRLSAGANVLTF; cdr3_nt: TGTGCCAGCAGCCAAGATCGGCTGAGTGCTGGGGCCAACGTCCTGACTTTC
d_call: TRBD2; v_call: TRBV7-6; clone_size: once; j_call: TRBJ2-3; cdr3_aa: CASSLGTSGPNCTDTQYF; cdr3_nt: TGTGCCAGCAGCTTAGGGACTAGCGGGCCCAATTGCACAGATACGCAGTATTTT
d_call: TRBD1; v_call: TRBV6-5; clone_size: -; j_call: TRBJ1-1; cdr3_aa: CASSSGQGRNTEAFF; cdr3_nt: TGTGCCAGCAGTTCCGGACAGGGTAGAAACACTGAAGCTTTCTTT
d_call: -; v_call: TRBV6-5; clone_size: -; j_call: TRBJ1-6; cdr3_aa: CASRPGPGGSPLHF; cdr3_nt: TGTGCCAGCCGACCGGGACCCGGGGGATCACCCCTCCACTTT
d_call: -; v_call: TRBV11-3; clone_size: -; j_call: TRBJ1-1; cdr3_aa: CASSLHMNTEAFF; cdr3_nt: TGTGCCAGCAGCTTACACATGAACACTGAAGCTTTCTTT
d_call: TRBD2; v_call: TRBV14; clone_size: -; j_call: TRBJ2-5; cdr3_aa: CASSLRAGTQETQYF; cdr3_nt: TGTGCCAGCAGCCTAAGAGCGGGGACCCAAGAGACCCAGTACTTC
d_call: -; v_call: TRBV6-5; clone_size: -; j_call: TRBJ1-2; cdr3_aa: CASSNRDGGWGYTF; cdr3_nt: TGTGCCAGCAGTAACCGGGACGGGGGCTGGGGCTACACCTTC
d_call: TRBD1; v_call: TRBV6-6; clone_size: -; j_call: TRBJ1-6; cdr3_aa: CASSYRTGTLHF; cdr3_nt: TGTGCCAGCAGTTACCGGACAGGCACCCTCCACTTT
d_call: TRBD1; v_call: TRBV11-3; clone_size: -; j_call: TRBJ2-7; cdr3_aa: CASSYRDREGYEQYF; cdr3_nt: TGTGCCAGCAGCTACCGGGACAGGGAGGGCTACGAGCAGTACTTC
d_call: TRBD1; v_call: TRBV19; clone_size: -; j_call: TRBJ1-5; cdr3_aa: CASSSTGGTQPQHF; cdr3_nt: TGTGCCAGTAGTTCGACAGGGGGTACTCAGCCCCAGCATTTT
d_call: -; v_call: TRBV9; clone_size: -; j_call: TRBJ1-1; cdr3_aa: CASSVAGNTEAFF; cdr3_nt: TGTGCCAGCAGCGTAGCCGGGAACACTGAAGCTTTCTTT
d_call: -; v_call: TRBV11-1; clone_size: -; j_call: TRBJ1-5; cdr3_aa: CASSLADGQPQHF; cdr3_nt: TGTGCCAGCAGCTTAGCCGACGGACAGCCCCAGCATTTT
d_call: -; v_call: TRBV7-6; clone_size: -; j_call: TRBJ2-1; cdr3_aa: CASSVGHFYNEQFF; cdr3_nt: TGTGCCAGCAGCGTCGGACACTTCTACAATGAGCAGTTCTTC
d_call: TRBD2; v_call: TRBV7-9; clone_size: -; j_call: TRBJ2-7; cdr3_aa: CASRGTSGEISYEQYF; cdr3_nt: TGTGCCAGCAGGGGGACTAGCGGGGAGATCTCCTACGAGCAGTACTTC
d_call: -; v_call: TRBV7-3; clone_size: -; j_call: TRBJ1-1; cdr3_aa: CASSLFGGPTEAFF; cdr3_nt: TGTGCCAGCAGCCTATTTGGGGGGCCAACTGAAGCTTTCTTT
d_call: -; v_call: TRBV21-1; clone_size: -; j_call: TRBJ1-2; cdr3_aa: CASTKGRGDYGYTF; cdr3_nt: TGTGCCAGCACCAAAGGGAGGGGCGACTATGGCTACACCTTC
d_call: -; v_call: TRBV4-3; clone_size: -; j_call: TRBJ1-5; cdr3_aa: CASSQDRRGPGQPQHF; cdr3_nt: TGCGCCAGCAGCCAAGATCGTAGGGGACCCGGACAGCCCCAGCATTTT
d_call: -; v_call: TRBV29-1; clone_size: few; j_call: TRBJ1-2; cdr3_aa: CSVAREYGYTF; cdr3_nt: TGCAGCGTTGCGAGGGAGTATGGCTACACCTTC
d_call: TRBD2; v_call: TRBV2; clone_size: -; j_call: TRBJ2-7; cdr3_aa: CASLAGTGGVYEQYF; cdr3_nt: TGTGCCAGCCTTGCTGGGACGGGGGGAGTCTACGAGCAGTACTTC
d_call: -; v_call: TRBV2; clone_size: -; j_call: TRBJ2-2; cdr3_aa: CASSRRPEDTGELFF; cdr3_nt: TGTGCCAGCAGTCGGAGGCCAGAGGACACCGGGGAGCTGTTTTTT
d_call: -; v_call: TRBV19; clone_size: few; j_call: TRBJ1-5; cdr3_aa: CASSIITGNNQPQHF; cdr3_nt: TGTGCCAGTAGTATCATCACAGGGAACAATCAGCCCCAGCATTTT
d_call: -; v_call: TRBV6-5; clone_size: -; j_call: TRBJ1-1; cdr3_aa: CASSSVGTEAFF; cdr3_nt: TGTGCCAGCAGTTCAGTGGGAACTGAAGCTTTCTTT
d_call: TRBD2; v_call: TRBV7-6; clone_size: -; j_call: TRBJ2-2; cdr3_aa: CASSGGLAMPGELFF; cdr3_nt: TGTGCCAGCAGCGGGGGACTAGCAATGCCCGGGGAGCTGTTTTTT
d_call: -; v_call: TRBV19; clone_size: -; j_call: TRBJ1-2; cdr3_aa: CASSGQYYGYTF; cdr3_nt: TGTGCCAGTAGCGGACAGTACTATGGCTACACCTTC
d_call: -; v_call: TRBV19; clone_size: once; j_call: TRBJ2-3; cdr3_aa: CAAGTDTQYF; cdr3_nt: TGTGCTGCTGGCACAGATACGCAGTATTTT
d_call: TRBD1; v_call: TRBV5-6; clone_size: -; j_call: TRBJ1-2; cdr3_aa: CASSFDRASYGYTF; cdr3_nt: TGTGCCAGCAGCTTTGACAGGGCGAGTTATGGCTACACCTTC
d_call: -; v_call: TRBV18; clone_size: -; j_call: TRBJ1-2; cdr3_aa: CASSPGDKSNYGYTF; cdr3_nt: TGTGCCAGCTCACCGGGGGACAAATCTAACTATGGCTACACCTTC
d_call: -; v_call: TRBV7-2; clone_size: -; j_call: TRBJ1-5; cdr3_aa: CASSLGQQLNQPQHF; cdr3_nt: TGTGCCAGCAGCTTAGGCCAACAGTTGAATCAGCCCCAGCATTTT
d_call: -; v_call: TRBV9; clone_size: -; j_call: TRBJ2-3; cdr3_aa: CASSVGETDTQYF; cdr3_nt: TGTGCCAGCAGCGTAGGGGAGACAGATACGCAGTATTTT
d_call: -; v_call: TRBV5-8; clone_size: once; j_call: TRBJ2-3; cdr3_aa: CASSLRQHMGSTDTQYF; cdr3_nt: TGTGCCAGCAGCTTACGACAGCACATGGGGAGCACAGATACGCAGTATTTT
d_call: -; v_call: TRBV7-9; clone_size: -; j_call: TRBJ1-3; cdr3_aa: CASSPRRGGRDTIYF; cdr3_nt: TGTGCCAGCAGCCCAAGAAGGGGGGGACGGGACACCATATATTTT
d_call: TRBD1; v_call: TRBV4-1; clone_size: -; j_call: TRBJ1-1; cdr3_aa: CASSQGVGTGGLAFF; cdr3_nt: TGCGCCAGCAGCCAAGGGGTCGGGACAGGGGGCTTAGCTTTCTTT
d_call: -; v_call: TRBV5-1; clone_size: -; j_call: TRBJ2-7; cdr3_aa: CASSIGTLVLSDEQYF; cdr3_nt: TGCGCCAGCAGCATCGGGACGCTTGTGCTTTCGGACGAGCAGTACTTC
d_call: -; v_call: TRBV7-6; clone_size: -; j_call: TRBJ1-1; cdr3_aa: CASSLTGGTEAFF; cdr3_nt: TGTGCCAGCAGCTTAACGGGGGGCACTGAAGCTTTCTTT
d_call: -; v_call: TRBV4-2; clone_size: -; j_call: TRBJ2-3; cdr3_aa: CASSPDTTDTQYF; cdr3_nt: TGTGCCAGCAGCCCGGACACCACAGATACGCAGTATTTT
d_call: -; v_call: TRBV7-9; clone_size: -; j_call: TRBJ1-2; cdr3_aa: CASSLARLRGYTF; cdr3_nt: TGTGCCAGCAGCTTAGCAAGGTTACGTGGCTACACCTTC
d_call: TRBD1; v_call: TRBV2; clone_size: -; j_call: TRBJ2-3; cdr3_aa: CASRDRVASDTQYF; cdr3_nt: TGTGCCAGCAGGGACAGGGTTGCGTCAGATACGCAGTATTTT
d_call: TRBD1; v_call: TRBV27; clone_size: once; j_call: TRBJ2-7; cdr3_aa: CASSAYTPRDRGFIF; cdr3_nt: TGTGCCAGCAGTGCCTATACCCCCCGGGACAGGGGATTTATCTTC
d_call: -; v_call: TRBV4-3; clone_size: -; j_call: TRBJ1-2; cdr3_aa: CASSQDRALTSGYTF; cdr3_nt: TGCGCCAGCAGCCAAGACCGGGCCTTAACATCTGGCTACACCTTC
d_call: -; v_call: TRBV6-6; clone_size: -; j_call: TRBJ2-7; cdr3_aa: CASSSRNFQQYF; cdr3_nt: TGTGCCAGCAGTTCGAGAAATTTCCAGCAGTACTTC
d_call: TRBD1; v_call: TRBV4-1; clone_size: once; j_call: TRBJ2-7; cdr3_aa: CASSQEGRGLGEQYF; cdr3_nt: TGCGCCAGCAGCCAAGAGGGCAGGGGGCTGGGGGAGCAGTACTTC
d_call: -; v_call: TRBV18; clone_size: -; j_call: TRBJ1-2; cdr3_aa: CASSPFLQGMDANYGYTF; cdr3_nt: TGTGCCAGCTCACCATTTCTGCAGGGAATGGACGCTAACTATGGCTACACCTTC
d_call: TRBD1; v_call: TRBV6-5; clone_size: once; j_call: TRBJ2-7; cdr3_aa: CASIRGQGSYEQYF; cdr3_nt: TGTGCCAGCATCCGGGGACAGGGTTCCTACGAGCAGTACTTC
d_call: -; v_call: TRBV5-1; clone_size: -; j_call: TRBJ1-4; cdr3_aa: CASSFGRVGEKLFF; cdr3_nt: TGCGCCAGCAGCTTCGGTAGGGTGGGTGAAAAACTGTTTTTT
d_call: TRBD1; v_call: TRBV6-1; clone_size: -; j_call: TRBJ1-2; cdr3_aa: CASSEQGADGYTF; cdr3_nt: TGTGCCAGCAGTGAGCAGGGGGCGGATGGCTACACCTTC
d_call: -; v_call: TRBV7-9; clone_size: few; j_call: TRBJ1-1; cdr3_aa: CASSFEAGSEAFF; cdr3_nt: TGTGCCAGCAGCTTCGAAGCGGGGTCTGAAGCTTTCTTT
d_call: -; v_call: TRBV9; clone_size: -; j_call: TRBJ2-5; cdr3_aa: CASSVLPDSLQETQYF; cdr3_nt: TGTGCCAGCAGCGTACTTCCAGACAGCCTCCAAGAGACCCAGTACTTC
d_call: -; v_call: TRBV27; clone_size: -; j_call: TRBJ2-3; cdr3_aa: CASRPGRPVTDTQYF; cdr3_nt: TGTGCCAGCAGACCGGGACGACCGGTCACAGATACGCAGTATTTT
d_call: TRBD1; v_call: TRBV11-2; clone_size: -; j_call: TRBJ2-7; cdr3_aa: CASSRDRGQFEQYF; cdr3_nt: TGTGCCAGCAGCCGGGACAGGGGGCAATTCGAGCAGTACTTC
d_call: -; v_call: TRBV2; clone_size: once; j_call: TRBJ2-7; cdr3_aa: CASSEWGYEQYF; cdr3_nt: TGTGCCAGCAGTGAATGGGGCTACGAGCAGTACTTC
d_call: -; v_call: TRBV6-6; clone_size: -; j_call: TRBJ2-7; cdr3_aa: CASSYSTGISYEQYF; cdr3_nt: TGTGCCAGCAGTTACTCGACGGGGATCTCCTACGAGCAGTACTTC
d_call: -; v_call: TRBV30; clone_size: -; j_call: TRBJ2-6; cdr3_aa: CAWRSQLSGANVLTF; cdr3_nt: TGTGCCTGGAGGTCACAGCTTTCTGGGGCCAACGTCCTGACTTTC
d_call: TRBD1; v_call: TRBV5-4; clone_size: once; j_call: TRBJ1-1; cdr3_aa: CASSARQGQGTEAFF; cdr3_nt: TGTGCCAGCAGCGCCCGACAGGGGCAGGGCACTGAAGCTTTCTTT